Listed below are T cell receptor beta chains from one sample, sequenced in a study of metastatic and nonmetastatic thyroid tumors. TCRdb re-clonotyped the PCR reads via MiXCR. The sample yields 4,300 or so clones, about a third seen once. Sequencing input: adjacent normal tissue. These receptors all come from a male donor with papillary thyroid cancer or a benign thyroid nodule (not recorded which). Some clones in this sample may be carry-over from other donors' samples. CDR3s include the opening cysteine and the closing phenylalanine or tryptophan. D genes are given only for firm matches. Rows give clone size only sometimes, using once, few, many, or a class for an expanded clone.

d_call clone_size cdr3_length j_call v_call cdr3_aa cdr3_nt
. . 13 TRBJ1-2 TRBV5-1 CASSSRDSNGYTF TGCGCCAGCAGCTCCCGGGACTCCAATGGCTACACCTTC
TRBD1 few 13 TRBJ1-2 TRBV27 CASSFWTGVGYTF TGTGCCAGCAGTTTTTGGACAGGGGTTGGCTACACCTTC
. few 13 TRBJ2-7 TRBV12-3/TRBV12-4 CASSGGPWDEQYF TGTGCCAGCAGTGGGGGGCCCTGGGACGAGCAGTACTTC
. once 13 TRBJ1-1 TRBV7-2 CASSLGQGGEAFF TGTGCCAGCAGCTTAGGCCAGGGCGGTGAAGCTTTCTTT
. . 15 TRBJ2-5 TRBV25-1 CASSESVWGGETQYF TGTGCCAGCAGTGAATCGGTATGGGGCGGGGAGACCCAGTACTTC
TRBD1 medium-sized 14 TRBJ2-3 TRBV10-3 CASQGVGNTDTQYF TGTGCCTCACAGGGGGTTGGGAACACAGATACGCAGTATTTT
. . 14 TRBJ1-2 TRBV9 CASSVVTGYYGYTF TGTGCCAGCAGCGTAGTTACGGGGTACTATGGCTACACCTTC
. . 18 TRBJ2-7 TRBV28 CATPLSALRQPPAYEQYF .
. . 15 TRBJ1-1 TRBV6-1 CASSRTGVFPCEAFF TGTGCCAGCAGTCGGACGGGTGTGTTCCCATGTGAAGCTTTCTTT
. . 13 TRBJ1-2 TRBV6-1 CASSRGQTYCYTF TGTGCCAGCAGTCGTGGACAGACCTATTGCTACACCTTC